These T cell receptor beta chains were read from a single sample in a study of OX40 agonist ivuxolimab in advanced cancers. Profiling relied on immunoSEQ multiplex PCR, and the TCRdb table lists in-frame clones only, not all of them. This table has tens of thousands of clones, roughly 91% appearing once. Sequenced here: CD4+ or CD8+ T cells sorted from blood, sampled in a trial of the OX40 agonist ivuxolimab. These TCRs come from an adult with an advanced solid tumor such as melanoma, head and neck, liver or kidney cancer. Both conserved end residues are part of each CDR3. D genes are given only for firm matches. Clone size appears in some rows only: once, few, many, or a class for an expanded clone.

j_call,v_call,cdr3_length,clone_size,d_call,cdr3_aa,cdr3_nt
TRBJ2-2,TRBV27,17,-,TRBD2,CASSSSGRASSTGELFF,TGTGCCAGCAGTTCTAGCGGGAGGGCCTCCAGCACCGGGGAGCTGTTTTTT
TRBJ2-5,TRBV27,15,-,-,CASSLIGRGQETQYF,TGTGCCAGCAGTTTGATCGGCCGGGGCCAAGAGACCCAGTACTTC
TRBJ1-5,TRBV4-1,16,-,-,CASSQVWGSGHQPQHF,TGCGCCAGCAGCCAAGTCTGGGGCTCCGGTCATCAGCCCCAGCATTTT
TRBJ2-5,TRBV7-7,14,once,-,CASSPSATPWIWYF,TGTGCTAGCAGCCCGTCGGCGACCCCGTGGATCTGGTACTTC
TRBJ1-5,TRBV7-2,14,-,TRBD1,CASSQYRGGQPQHF,TGTGCCAGCAGCCAATACAGGGGCGGACAGCCCCAGCATTTT
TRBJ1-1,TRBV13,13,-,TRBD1,CASGTGPNTEAFF,TGTGCCAGCGGGACAGGGCCCAACACTGAAGCTTTCTTT
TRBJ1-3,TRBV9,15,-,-,CASSAGQSSGNTIYF,TGTGCCAGCAGCGCGGGGCAAAGCTCTGGAAACACCATATATTTT
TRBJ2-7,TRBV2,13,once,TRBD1,CASTLSDRYEQYF,TGTGCCAGTACGCTATCGGACAGGTACGAGCAGTACTTC
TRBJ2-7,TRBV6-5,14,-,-,CASSEEGPLGEQYF,TGTGCCAGCAGTGAAGAGGGGCCTCTAGGCGAGCAGTACTTC
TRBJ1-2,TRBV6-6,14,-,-,CASSPPDFGYGYTF,TGTGCCAGCAGTCCCCCGGACTTCGGCTATGGCTACACCTTC
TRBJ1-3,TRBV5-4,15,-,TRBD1,CASSLGQGAGNTIYF,TGTGCCAGCAGCTTGGGACAGGGCGCCGGAAACACCATATATTTT
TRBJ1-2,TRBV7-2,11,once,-,CASSTYRGYTF,TGTGCCAGCAGCACCTACAGGGGCTACACCTTC
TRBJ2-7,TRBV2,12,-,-,CASESGSYEQYF,TGTGCCAGCGAGTCGGGGAGCTACGAGCAGTACTTC
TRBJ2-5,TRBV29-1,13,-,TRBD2,CSVGTGGQETQYF,TGCAGCGTTGGGACGGGGGGGCAAGAGACCCAGTACTTC